What follows are 26 T cell receptor beta chains derived from one specimen sequenced in a study of blood T cells in healthy people across ages (dated by TCRdb to 2015 to 2017). The library was prepared using 5' RACE. TCRdb lists the instrument as Illumina HiSeq 2500. A second roughly 7 to 11 cycle PCR used a sample-barcoded 5' primer and a J-beta primer mix. The raw public data were reprocessed by TCRdb itself: fastp quality trimming at Q25, MiXCR clonotype calling, in-frame beta chains only. CDR3 protein sequences are deduplicated, and each keeps its most common genes and DNA. This sample comprises 500,000 to 600,000 distinct CDR3 sequences, approximately 25% of them detected only once. Clones ranked in the top ten supply roughly 18% of the sample. Sequenced material: blood. The receptors stem from a woman aged 65 to 85 in good health.

In this sample, this clonotype turned up a few times. The CDR3 coding sequence is TGTGCCAGCAGCGCACGCCGGGACAGGACTTCTGGGGCCAACGTCCTGACTTTC. The encoded protein is CASSARRDRTSGANVLTF. The V and J genes are TRBV9 and TRBJ2-6; TRBD1 matches 8 bases. The CDR3 runs 18 residues. J lost 1 base, V lost 3 bases, and 9 bases had no gene match. Looked up from germline, CDR1 is SGDLS and CDR2 is YYNGEE.

This clonotype occurred a few times. The CDR3 sequence: CASSIDLQTSNQPQHF. The CDR3, as DNA: TGTGCCAGTAGTATAGATCTACAGACAAGCAATCAGCCCCAGCATTTT. The chain recombines TRBV19 with TRBJ1-5; D not resolved. V shed 0 bases and J shed 1 base, with 10 bases lying between them. Per germline, CDR1 LNHDA and CDR2 SQIVND (reference sequence). The CDR3 loop spans 16 amino acids.

This clonotype was recorded a few times. The V and J genes are TRBV3-1 and TRBJ1-2; no reliable D call. Germline V gives CDR1 LGHDT, CDR2 YNNKEL (reference sequence). The CDR3 runs to 13 residues. V lost 0 bases and J 8 bases, leaving 10 bases between the germline ends. The CDR3 sequence is CASSQEGSGGYTF. CDR3 bases: TGTGCCAGCAGCCAAGAAGGGTCTGGAGGCTACACCTTC.

This clonotype was observed a handful of times. The chain employs TRBV5-1 and TRBJ1-1; D is unresolved. The germline V and J ends were trimmed by 4 bases and 1 base, with 14 bases remaining between them. The length of the CDR3 is 15 residues. CDR1 is SGHRS and CDR2 is YFSETQ in the germline V gene. CDR3 loop: CASSAEGAGNTEAFF. For the CDR3, the DNA is TGCGCCAGCAGCGCTGAGGGCGCGGGGAACACTGAAGCTTTCTTT.

V gene TRBV20-1 combines with J gene TRBJ1-1; TRBD1 matches 9 bases. Germline CDR1 is DFQATT and CDR2 is SNEGSKA (reference sequence). This CDR3 has 14 amino acids. V was clipped by 6 bases and J by 6 bases; unmatched bases: 11. CDR3 sequence reads: CSASPRTGESEAFF. CDR3 coding DNA: TGCAGTGCCAGCCCCCGGACAGGGGAATCTGAAGCTTTCTTT.

V is TRBV27 and J is TRBJ2-1; TRBD1 matches 10 bases. This CDR3 has 19 residues. Germline V gives CDR1 MNHEY, CDR2 SMNVEV (reference sequence). Trimming at V came to 5 bases and at J to 0 bases, leaving 13 bases not matched to a gene. The DNA of the CDR3 is TGTGCCAGCAGTCCTCCGGGACAGGGGCTTTCGAGCTCCTACAATGAGCAGTTCTTC. It is translated as CASSPPGQGLSSSYNEQFF.

This chain joins TRBV7-2 and TRBJ1-2; 7 bases agree with TRBD1. The junction had 4 bases not matched to a gene; V was cut back by 2 bases and J by 4 bases. The length of the CDR3 is 14 residues. CDR1 and CDR2 from the germline V gene are SGHTA and FQGNSA. DNA for the CDR3: TGTGCCAGCAGCTTAACGGGACAGTTCTATGGCTACACCTTC. This sequence encodes CASSLTGQFYGYTF.

This clonotype has just a few counts. The V gene is TRBV3-1, the J gene TRBJ2-1; 7 bases map to TRBD2. CDR3 size: 15 residues. V was clipped by 2 bases and J by 8 bases; unmatched bases: 9. CDR1 LGHDT and CDR2 YNNKEL come from the germline V gene (reference sequence). For the CDR3, the DNA is TGTGCCAGCAGCCAATCGGACCGGGGGAGGGATGAGCAGTTCTTC. It yields the protein CASSQSDRGRDEQFF.

The table lists this clonotype with a few counts. The chain joins TRBV7-6 to TRBJ1-3, with a weak D call TRBD1 (6 bases). Germline values: CDR1 SGHVS, CDR2 FNYEAQ. The length of the CDR3 is 15 residues. V lost 5 bases to trimming and J lost 0 bases, with 11 bases between them. CDR3 region: CASSLGQSSGNTIYF. The DNA of the CDR3 is TGTGCCAGCAGCCTAGGACAGAGCTCTGGAAACACCATATATTTT.

The chain couples TRBV4-3 to TRBJ2-6; no firm D call. The CDR3 is 14 amino acids. The V end was cut by 4 bases, the J end by 0 bases, with 4 bases between. Germline CDR1 is LGHNA and CDR2 is YSLEER. The CDR3 region has the DNA TGCGCCAGCAGCCGGATCTCTGGGGCCAACGTCCTGACTTTC. Its translation: CASSRISGANVLTF.

This clonotype was seen a handful of times. The chain is built from TRBV7-9 and TRBJ1-3, with TRBD1 identical over 8 bases. There are 18 residues in the CDR3. CDR1 is SEHNR and CDR2 is FQNEAQ in the germline V gene (reference sequence). Germline trimming cut 5 bases from V and 2 bases from J; bases unmatched to any gene: 14. The CDR3 region is CASSADRGKGNAGNTIYF. Here the CDR3 DNA reads TGTGCCAGCAGCGCCGACAGGGGAAAAGGAAATGCTGGAAACACCATATATTTT.

This clonotype turned up a few times. The chain has TRBV7-9 and TRBJ2-2, with TRBD1 identical over 9 bases. The germline gives CDR1 SEHNR, CDR2 FQNEAQ (reference sequence). The V gene end was trimmed by 4 bases and the J gene end by 5 bases; junction bases not matched to a gene: 2. The CDR3 is 14 residues long. CDR3 loop: CASSWTGETGELFF. The CDR3 DNA follows: TGTGCCAGCAGCTGGACAGGGGAAACCGGGGAGCTGTTTTTT.

This chain joins TRBV9 and TRBJ2-2; D is unresolved. The CDR3 length is 14 residues. Germline loops: CDR1 SGDLS, CDR2 YYNGEE. The V gene lost 0 bases and the J gene lost 3 bases, with 6 bases spanning the gap. The CDR3 region is CASSVAGYTGELFF. The CDR3 region has the DNA TGTGCCAGCAGCGTAGCTGGCTACACCGGGGAGCTGTTTTTT.

The rearrangement uses TRBV30 and TRBJ2-5; D remains ambiguous. This CDR3 comprises 13 residues. CDR1 and CDR2 (germline): GTSNPN, SVGIG (reference sequence). The germline V and J ends were trimmed by 2 bases and 1 base, with 8 bases remaining between them. In nucleotides, the CDR3 is TGTGCCTGGAGTTGGAGAGTCCAAGAGACCCAGTACTTC. It codes for CAWSWRVQETQYF.

The chain is built from TRBV7-2 and TRBJ2-3, with 13 bases fitting TRBD2. This CDR3 is 19 amino acids long. Germline loops: CDR1 SGHTA, CDR2 FQGNSA. J lost 2 bases, V lost 2 bases, and 10 bases had no gene match. The CDR3 nucleotides are TGTGCCAGCAGCTTAAGACTAGCGGGGGGCCCGACTTTCACAGATACGCAGTATTTT. Amino acids: CASSLRLAGGPTFTDTQYF.

The chain uses TRBV10-3 and TRBJ2-3; D is possibly TRBD1 (5 bases). This CDR3 spans 14 amino acids. V lost 6 bases and J lost 0, with 10 bases in between. The germline CDR1 and CDR2 sequences are ENHRY and SYGVKD. The DNA for the CDR3 is TGTGCCATCAGACAGGACCCGAGCACAGATACGCAGTATTTT. Translated, it gives CAIRQDPSTDTQYF.

The chain combines TRBV12-3 or TRBV12-4 with TRBJ2-5; D perhaps matches TRBD1 (8 bases). The length of the CDR3 is 14 residues. V shed 5 bases and J shed 9 bases, with 19 bases lying between them. CDR3 coding DNA: TGTGCCAGCAGTCGGGGACCACAGGGGGGGCCCCAGTACTTC. This sequence encodes CASSRGPQGGPQYF.

This chain connects TRBV14 to TRBJ1-2; D ambiguous. The germline gives CDR1 SGHDN, CDR2 FVKESK. The CDR3 contains 17 residues. V lost 0 bases and J lost 0, with 14 bases in between. CDR3 nucleotide sequence: TGTGCCAGCAGCCAAGATCTCGGAGCCCTTTCTAACTATGGCTACACCTTC. It codes for CASSQDLGALSNYGYTF.

This clonotype came up a few times. This chain links TRBV3-1 with TRBJ2-7, with D unclear. The V end lost 1 base, the J end lost 2 bases, and 9 bases lay between the germline ends. Germline values: CDR1 LGHDT, CDR2 YNNKEL (reference sequence). This CDR3 has 14 amino acids. The CDR3 bases are TGTGCCAGCAGCCAAGGAAGGCCCACCTACGAGCAGTACTTC. Encoded protein: CASSQGRPTYEQYF.

The chain links TRBV6-1 to TRBJ1-2, with 11 bases identical to TRBD1. Germline lookup yields CDR1 MNHNS and CDR2 SASEGT. The length of the CDR3 is 20 residues. The J segment lost 4 bases and the V segment lost 6 bases, leaving 22 bases of the junction unmatched. CDR3 region: CASSKTTGRTGGALGYGYTF. Here the CDR3 DNA reads TGTGCCAGCAGCAAAACCACAGGAAGGACAGGGGGCGCGTTGGGCTATGGCTACACCTTC.

There are a few counts of this clonotype. This chain connects TRBV5-1 to TRBJ2-7, with TRBD1 as a possible D gene (5 bases). This CDR3 comprises 14 residues. Germline V gene sequence: CDR1 SGHRS, CDR2 YFSETQ. Trimming removed 4 bases from V and 3 bases from J, with 14 bases in between. The CDR3 DNA is TGCGCCAGCAGCCCCCCCAGGGCCATCTACGAGCAGTACTTC. The encoded protein is CASSPPRAIYEQYF.

This clonotype came up a few times. The chain uses TRBV2 and TRBJ2-2; 7 bases match TRBD2. Germline CDR1 and CDR2: SNHLY and FYNNEI. The ends lost 4 bases at V and 6 bases at J; junction bases unmatched: 8. The CDR3 sequence is 15 residues long. In DNA, the CDR3 is TGTGCCAGCAGTGGGACTAGTTCATTCGCCGGGGAGCTGTTTTTT. Amino acid sequence: CASSGTSSFAGELFF.

The rearrangement joins TRBV4-3 to TRBJ1-1; TRBD1 matches 7 bases. CDR1 is LGHNA and CDR2 is YSLEER in the germline V gene. V trimming: 0 bases; J trimming: 8 bases; junction bases outside the gene matches: 12. This CDR3 spans 16 amino acids. CDR3 loop: CASSQDHAGGSQEAFF. CDR3 DNA sequence: TGCGCCAGCAGCCAAGATCATGCAGGGGGAAGCCAAGAAGCTTTCTTT.

This clonotype has just a few counts. This chain connects TRBV11-2 to TRBJ1-2; the D is unclear. The germline gives CDR1 SGHAT, CDR2 FQNNGV. The CDR3 is made up of 13 amino acids. Trimming pared 5 bases from V and 2 bases from J, leaving 9 bases between. CDR3 sequence: CASSAQENYGYTF. The CDR3 DNA sequence: TGTGCCAGCAGCGCTCAGGAAAACTATGGCTACACCTTC.

The chain joins TRBV7-2 to TRBJ2-1; D perhaps matches TRBD1 (5 bases). This CDR3 contains 19 residues. In germline, CDR1 is SGHTA, CDR2 FQGNSA. The ends were cut back, 5 bases at V and 0 bases at J, with 23 bases in the middle. As DNA, the CDR3 is TGTGCCAGCAGCACACCGCAAAGGGGCTTCGGTAGCTCCTACAATGAGCAGTTCTTC. Translating gives CASSTPQRGFGSSYNEQFF.

This clonotype was seen a few times. The chain is built from TRBV7-8 and TRBJ1-6; no reliable D call. The CDR3 runs 13 residues. Looked up from germline, CDR1 is SGHVS and CDR2 is FQNEAQ. Here the CDR3 reads CAAGRNYNSPLHF. CDR3 sequence (DNA): TGTGCAGCCGGGCGGAACTATAATTCACCCCTCCACTTT.